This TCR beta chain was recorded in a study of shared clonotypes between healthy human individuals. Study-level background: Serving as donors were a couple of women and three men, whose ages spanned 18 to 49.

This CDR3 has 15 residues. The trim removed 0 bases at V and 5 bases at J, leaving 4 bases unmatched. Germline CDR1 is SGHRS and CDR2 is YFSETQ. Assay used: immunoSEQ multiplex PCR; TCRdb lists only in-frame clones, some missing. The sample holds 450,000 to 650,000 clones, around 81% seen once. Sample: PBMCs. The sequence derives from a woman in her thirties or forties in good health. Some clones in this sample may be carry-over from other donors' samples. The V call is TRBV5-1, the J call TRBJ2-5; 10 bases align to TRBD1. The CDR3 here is CASSLAGTGVETQYF. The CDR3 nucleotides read TGCGCCAGCAGCTTGGCCGGGACAGGGGTGGAGACCCAGTACTTC.